This TCR beta chain was retrieved from a study of technical replicates of blood from a few donors. The germline CDR1 and CDR2 sequences are SGHNT and YYREEE (reference sequence). This CDR3 has 15 amino acids. The V gene lost 5 bases and the J gene lost 6 bases, with 17 bases spanning the gap. The protocol was immunoSEQ multiplex PCR, while the TCRdb copy is restricted to in-frame clones and leaves out a portion. There are tens of thousands of clones in the sample; about 89% occur only once, and approximately 0.27% lies in the top ten. The sequenced sample was T cells isolated from PBMCs. The V and J genes are TRBV5-4 and TRBJ1-4; the D gene is possibly TRBD1 (6 bases). The clonotype originates from a human donor in good health. The CDR3 DNA reads as TGTGCCAGCAGTAGGGGGACCTTAGGAGATGAAAAACTGTTTTTT. Residues: CASSRGTLGDEKLFF.